The present T cell receptor beta chain was sequenced within a study of blood T cell repertoires in COVID-19. The sample holds a few counts of this clone. Data came from immunoSEQ multiplex PCR; TCRdb stores just in-frame clones and leaves some out. The sample has about 130,000 clones, around 80% seen once. The source of this sequence is a man aged 55 to 70 who had recovered from COVID-19. The sample consisted of peripheral blood.

As DNA, the CDR3 is TGTGCCAGCAGCTACCGGACAGGGGGGGAAAAAGAGACCCAGTACTTC. Encoded protein: CASSYRTGGEKETQYF. The V call is TRBV7-2, the J call TRBJ2-5; 10 positions match TRBD1. V lost 4 bases and J lost 3; bases outside the gene matches: 8. The germline V gene encodes CDR1 SGHTA and CDR2 FQGNSA. The CDR3 runs to 16 residues.